This is a list of T cell receptor beta chains from one sample in a study of blood T cell repertoires in COVID-19. Generated by immunoSEQ multiplex PCR, the TCRdb table keeps only in-frame clones and is missing some. The sample lists 87,000 or so clones; roughly 86% were seen once. Sequences were obtained from peripheral blood. The receptor set was obtained from a human donor with acute or convalescent COVID-19. The donor label of this sample is uncertain. CDR3s include the opening cysteine and the closing phenylalanine or tryptophan. A D gene is named only where the DNA matches it firmly. The size field is filled for only some rows; it gives once, few, many or a size class.

j_call | clone_size | d_call | v_call | cdr3_aa | cdr3_nt
TRBJ2-2 | - | - | TRBV7-2 | CASSLRGPNTGELFF | TGTGCCAGCAGCTTACGGGGTCCCAACACCGGGGAGCTGTTTTTT
TRBJ1-2 | - | TRBD1 | TRBV18 | CASSPESTGGNYGYTF | TGTGCCAGCTCACCAGAATCGACAGGGGGGAACTATGGCTACACCTTC
TRBJ1-1 | once | - | TRBV28 | CASDTVTGPTEAFF | TGTGCCAGCGACACAGTAACAGGGCCGACTGAAGCTTTCTTT
TRBJ2-5 | - | - | TRBV7-9 | CASTLPVLEAQYF | TGTGCCAGCACCCTACCTGTTTTGGAGGCCCAGTACTTC
TRBJ1-1 | - | - | TRBV15 | CATSRVQYTEAFF | TGTGCCACCAGCAGAGTGCAGTACACTGAAGCTTTCTTT
TRBJ2-6 | - | TRBD1 | TRBV7-9 | CASSPDPGQGAGANVLTF | TGTGCCAGCAGCCCCGACCCGGGACAGGGGGCTGGGGCCAACGTCCTGACTTTC
TRBJ2-1 | - | TRBD1 | TRBV7-7 | CASSLGQGAYNEQFF | TGTGCTAGCAGCTTGGGACAGGGGGCCTACAATGAGCAGTTCTTC
TRBJ1-5 | once | - | TRBV9 | CASSVEGGGQPQHF | TGTGCCAGCAGCGTAGAAGGGGGAGGGCAGCCCCAGCATTTT
TRBJ1-1 | few | - | TRBV5-1 | CASNPGNMNTEAFF | TGCGCCAGCAACCCGGGAAACATGAACACTGAAGCTTTCTTT
TRBJ2-7 | - | TRBD1 | TRBV19 | CASSPVDRDTYEQYF | TGTGCCAGTAGCCCAGTGGACAGGGATACCTACGAGCAGTACTTC